In its sample, the clone carrying this T cell receptor beta chain was seen once. As handled by the study authors: Reference gene primer amplification gave estimated nucleated cell counts. TCRdb's copy holds only in-frame clones and misses some; the assay was immunoSEQ multiplex PCR. That table furnishes V, J and clone size, whereas the DNA furnished D and trimming. The sample has 45,000 to 55,000 clones; 80% to 85% are singletons. Trimming at V came to 5 bases and at J to 3 bases, leaving 10 bases not matched to a gene. Per the germline V gene, CDR1 is SEHNR and CDR2 is FQNEAQ (reference sequence). This CDR3 has 16 amino acids. The data stem from a study of blood T cell repertoires in COVID-19. Study-wide context: Spain, Italy and the United States supplied samples that represented acute and convalescent COVID-19. The cDNA or gDNA used as material had been derived from T cells, B-cell-depleted T cells, or PBMCs.

The chain carries TRBV7-9 and TRBJ2-4; 7 bases are shared with TRBD1. Sequencing used peripheral blood. This clonotype originated in a man aged 45-65 years with acute or convalescent COVID-19. The DNA of the CDR3 is TGTGCCAGCAGCCCAGGGGGAGAGAAAGTCAAAAACATTCAGTACTTC. Translation: CASSPGGEKVKNIQYF. Based on the CDR3 plus reference TRBV7-9 and TRBJ2-4, the full variable domain is DTGVSQNPRHKITKRGQNVTFRCDPISEHNRLYWYRQTLGQGPEFLTYFQNEAQLEKSRLLSDRFSAERPKGSFSTLEIQRTEQGDSAMYLCASSPGGEKVKNIQYFGAGTRLSVL.